These 21 T cell receptor beta chains came from one sample sequenced in a study of HIV-infected patients and healthy controls. Alpha and beta constant-region primers primed reverse transcription of 400 to 500 ng RNA. Each of the alpha and beta chains got its own library through chain-specific third strand synthesis with indices. TCRdb called the 5' RACE reads again in MiXCR, with one record for every CDR3 protein. The sample has approximately 2,000 distinct CDR3 sequences, around 14% seen once. Roughly three months, about 14 weeks, into antiretroviral therapy, follow-up blood was collected. The repertoire came from unfractionated whole blood and reflected all unsorted peripheral T cells. The specimen was blood, collected during antiretroviral therapy. These receptor sequences come from an adult with HIV infection.

In this sample, this clonotype is medium-sized (0.01 to 0.1%). J is TRBJ2-3 and V is TRBV10-3; TRBD2 matches 9 bases. J gave up 5 bases and V 1 base, and 4 bases lay outside the gene matches. The CDR3 length is 15 residues. Germline V gives CDR1 ENHRY, CDR2 SYGVKD. The CDR3 DNA reads TGTGCCATCAGTGAGTTTGTAGCGGGAGAAGATACGCAGTATTTT. It yields the protein CAISEFVAGEDTQYF.

This clonotype is categorized as medium-sized (0.01 to 0.1%). This sequence joins TRBV4-2 and TRBJ2-5; the D gene is possibly TRBD1 (5 bases). Trimming cost V 4 bases and J 6 bases, with 18 bases left between them. The CDR3 covers 15 residues. Per the germline V gene, CDR1 is LGHNA and CDR2 is YNFKEQ. The chain's CDR3 is CASSPSSTDGKTQYF. Written as DNA, the CDR3 is TGTGCCAGCAGCCCATCATCGACAGATGGGAAGACCCAGTACTTC.

This clonotype is medium-sized (0.01 to 0.1%). The CDR3 here is CASRERTSPLTDTQYF. The DNA for the CDR3 is TGTGCCAGCAGGGAAAGGACTAGCCCCCTCACAGATACGCAGTATTTT. The rearrangement links TRBV11-2 to TRBJ2-3, with TRBD2 matching over 8 bases. Unmatched junction bases numbered 10, after V lost 6 bases and J lost 2 bases. Germline values: CDR1 SGHAT, CDR2 FQNNGV. The CDR3 is made up of 16 amino acids.

This clonotype is classed as large (0.1 to 1%). The chain carries TRBV19 and TRBJ2-7; D unresolved. V was shortened by 2 bases and J by 2 bases, with 10 bases between the two germline ends. The CDR3 is 14 residues long. Germline CDR1 is LNHDA and CDR2 is SQIVND (reference sequence). The CDR3 DNA reads as TGTGCCAGTAGTATAAGTCAGGTCCCCTACGAGCAGTACTTC. Translated: CASSISQVPYEQYF.

This clonotype showed up just a few times. The chain combines TRBV30 with TRBJ2-7; tentatively, D is TRBD2 (6 bases). The CDR3 is 13 amino acids. Germline assignment: CDR1 GTSNPN and CDR2 SVGIG (reference sequence). V lost 1 base and J 6 bases, leaving 13 bases between the germline ends. The CDR3 DNA reads TGTGCCTGGAGTGCCCCCTACGGGGGCGAGCAGTACTTC. Its translation is CAWSAPYGGEQYF.

By share, this clonotype ranks as large. The chain joins TRBV11-2 to TRBJ2-2, with D perhaps assigned TRBD1 or TRBD2 (5 bases each). The CDR3 runs 14 residues. V was cut by 5 bases and J by 7 bases, with 14 bases left in between. Germline values: CDR1 SGHAT, CDR2 FQNNGV. The CDR3 sequence: CASSLPGPDGELFF. The CDR3 bases are TGTGCCAGCAGCCTCCCGGGACCAGACGGGGAGCTGTTTTTT.

Turning to this clonotype: A clone one base away is much larger, so this may be a read error. The J gene is TRBJ2-6, the V gene TRBV3-1; D gene uncertain. Trimming stripped 4 bases from V and 2 bases from J, with 9 bases between. The CDR3 spans 15 residues. Germline assignment: CDR1 LGHDT and CDR2 YNNKEL (reference sequence). The CDR3 sequence is CASSPTWTGANVLTF. The DNA for the CDR3 is TGTGCCAGCAGCCCTACCTGGACTGGGGCCAACGTCCTGACTTTC. Full variable domain (rest looked up from reference TRBV3-1 and TRBJ2-6): DTAVSQTPKYLVTQMGNDKSIKCEQNLGHDTMYWYKQDSKKFLKIMFSYNNKELIINETVPNRFSPKSPDKAHLNLHINSLELGDSAVYFCASSPTWTGANVLTFGAGSRLTVL.

The rearrangement uses TRBV19 and TRBJ2-1, with 7 bases lining up with TRBD1. Germline assignment: CDR1 LNHDA and CDR2 SQIVND (reference sequence). V lost 7 bases and J lost 5; bases outside the gene matches: 11. This CDR3 is 15 amino acids long. The CDR3 sequence is CASTPLGTAHNEQFF. DNA of the CDR3: TGTGCCAGTACTCCCCTAGGGACAGCCCACAATGAGCAGTTCTTC.

The chain recombines TRBV18 with TRBJ2-7, with D unclear. Between the trimmed V and J ends, which lost 0 bases and 2 bases, there was a span of 5 bases. CDR3 length: 13 amino acids. Per germline, CDR1 KGHSH and CDR2 LQKENI. In nucleotides, the CDR3 is TGTGCCAGCTCACCACCGGGGACCTACGAGCAGTACTTC. This gives the protein CASSPPGTYEQYF. Combining the CDR3 with reference TRBV18 and TRBJ2-7 gives the whole variable domain NAGVMQNPRHLVRRRGQEARLRCSPMKGHSHVYWYRQLPEEGLKFMVYLQKENIIDESGMPKERFSAEFPKEGPSILRIQQVVRGDSAAYFCASSPPGTYEQYFGPGTRLTVT.

This clonotype is labeled as medium-sized (0.01 to 0.1%). The V gene is TRBV15, the J gene TRBJ1-2; the D gene is possibly TRBD1 (6 bases). This CDR3 has 18 residues. V was shortened by 5 bases and J by 2 bases, with 24 bases between the two germline ends. In germline, CDR1 is LNHNV, CDR2 YYDKDF (reference sequence). Written as DNA, the CDR3 is TGTGCCACCAGCCGACTTGGGACACTTCCCAATGGCAACTATGGCTACACCTTC. This gives the protein CATSRLGTLPNGNYGYTF.

Judged by abundance, this clonotype is medium-sized. The rearrangement joins TRBV20-1 to TRBJ2-1, with 13 positions matching TRBD2. Germline V gene lookup returns CDR1 DFQATT and CDR2 SNEGSKA (reference sequence). The length of the CDR3 is 17 residues. Losses at the gene ends were 8 bases for V and 6 bases for J; bases not matched to a gene: 16. The CDR3 sequence is CSTHGTSGMAVFNEQFF. CDR3 in DNA: TGCAGTACCCATGGGACTAGCGGGATGGCGGTGTTCAATGAGCAGTTCTTC.

This clonotype was detected only a few times. The chain employs TRBV11-2 and TRBJ1-3; the match to TRBD1 covers 8 bases. The germline V gene has CDR1 SGHAT and CDR2 FQNNGV. Germline trimming cut 4 bases from V and 4 bases from J; bases unmatched to any gene: 0. The CDR3 runs 13 residues. The CDR3 loop is CASSSGGGNTIYF. The DNA for the CDR3 is TGTGCCAGCAGCTCAGGGGGCGGAAACACCATATATTTT.

This clonotype is hyperexpanded by share. J is TRBJ2-2 and V is TRBV25-1; no clear D gene. V was clipped by 7 bases and J by 2 bases, with 11 bases between them. The germline V gene encodes CDR1 MGHDK and CDR2 SYGVNS. This CDR3 contains 14 residues. The CDR3 protein is CASTDDFNTGELFF. Written as DNA, the CDR3 is TGTGCCAGCACTGATGACTTTAACACCGGGGAGCTGTTTTTT.

There are a few counts of this clonotype. V usage is TRBV12-3 or TRBV12-4 and J usage is TRBJ1-1; D remains ambiguous. The V and J ends lost 6 bases and 0 bases respectively, with 11 bases between them. CDR3 size: 14 residues. CDR3 region: CASRASYMNTEAFF. CDR3 nucleotides: TGTGCCAGCAGAGCCAGCTACATGAACACTGAAGCTTTCTTT.

This clonotype is categorized as medium-sized. This chain uses TRBV10-3 with TRBJ2-2; D may be TRBD1 (5 bases). Germline V gene sequence: CDR1 ENHRY, CDR2 SYGVKD. V lost 3 bases and J lost 2, with 16 bases in between. The CDR3 contains 17 residues. The CDR3 reads CAISEGQNSRNTGELFF. Here the CDR3 DNA reads TGTGCCATCAGTGAAGGACAAAATTCTCGTAACACCGGGGAGCTGTTTTTT.

Details on this clonotype: A read error may produce the germline difference seen at one junction end. V and J are TRBV6-5 and TRBJ2-2, with D possibly TRBD1 on 5 matching bases. The CDR3 extends over 16 amino acids. The V gene's germline CDR1 is MNHEY and CDR2 SVGAGI. The DNA for the CDR3 is TGTGCCAGCAGCACAGTGACAGCTGACGGCACCGGTGAGCTGTTTTTT. Its translation is CASSTVTADGTGELFF.

Judged by abundance, this clonotype is large. The rearrangement links TRBV27 to TRBJ1-5; D possibly corresponds to TRBD1 (6 bases). Germline V gives CDR1 MNHEY, CDR2 SMNVEV (reference sequence). CDR3 length equals 13 residues. Between the trimmed V and J ends, which lost 7 bases and 4 bases, there was a span of 11 bases. CDR3 residues: CASTKGVNQPQHF. DNA for the CDR3: TGTGCCAGCACTAAGGGGGTGAATCAGCCCCAGCATTTT.

In this sample, this clonotype is medium-sized. The chain carries TRBV10-3 and TRBJ1-5; a weak D match, TRBD1 (5 bases). CDR1 is ENHRY, CDR2 SYGVKD, per germline. The CDR3 is made up of 18 amino acids. V lost 5 bases and J 0 bases, leaving 20 bases between the germline ends. CDR3 amino acids: CAISPNLGPLNSNQPQHF. The CDR3 DNA sequence: TGTGCCATCAGTCCCAACCTGGGACCCCTAAATAGCAATCAGCCCCAGCATTTT.

As concerns this clonotype: Just one base apart from a much larger clone, this may be a read error. The gene calls are TRBV19 and TRBJ2-2; maybe TRBD1 (5 bases). Germline V gene sequence: CDR1 LNHDA, CDR2 SQIVND (reference sequence). V was cut by 5 bases and J by 1 base, with 14 bases left in between. The CDR3 loop spans 16 amino acids. This CDR3 reads CASSSYRYQNTGELFF. In DNA form, the CDR3 reads TGTGCCAGTAGTTCCTACAGGTATCAGAACACCGGGGAGCTGTTTTTT. The full variable domain, rest sourced from reference TRBV19 and TRBJ2-2, is DGGITQSPKYLFRKEGQNVTLSCEQNLNHDAMYWYRQDPGQGLRLIYYSQIVNDFQKGDIAEGYSVSREKKESFPLTVTSAQKNPTAFYLCASSSYRYQNTGELFFGEGSRLTVL.

This clonotype is judged large. The gene calls are TRBV27 and TRBJ2-3; maybe TRBD1 (6 bases). The CDR3 length is 16 residues. Per the germline V gene, CDR1 is MNHEY and CDR2 is SMNVEV (reference sequence). V was trimmed by 0 bases and J by 2 bases, leaving 12 bases between them. CDR3 region: CASSLSLGGPTDTQYF. Here the CDR3 DNA reads TGTGCCAGCAGTTTATCGCTAGGGGGACCCACAGATACGCAGTATTTT.

By its share, this clonotype is medium-sized (0.01 to 0.1%). The genes are TRBV5-4 and TRBJ2-3; D possibly matches TRBD1 or TRBD2 (5 bases each). V was clipped by 4 bases and J by 1 base, with 16 bases between them. This CDR3 has 16 amino acids. The germline V gene encodes CDR1 SGHNT and CDR2 YYREEE (reference sequence). CDR3: CASSPPGQGRTDTQYF. CDR3 nucleotides: TGTGCCAGCAGCCCCCCGGGGCAGGGACGCACAGATACGCAGTATTTT.